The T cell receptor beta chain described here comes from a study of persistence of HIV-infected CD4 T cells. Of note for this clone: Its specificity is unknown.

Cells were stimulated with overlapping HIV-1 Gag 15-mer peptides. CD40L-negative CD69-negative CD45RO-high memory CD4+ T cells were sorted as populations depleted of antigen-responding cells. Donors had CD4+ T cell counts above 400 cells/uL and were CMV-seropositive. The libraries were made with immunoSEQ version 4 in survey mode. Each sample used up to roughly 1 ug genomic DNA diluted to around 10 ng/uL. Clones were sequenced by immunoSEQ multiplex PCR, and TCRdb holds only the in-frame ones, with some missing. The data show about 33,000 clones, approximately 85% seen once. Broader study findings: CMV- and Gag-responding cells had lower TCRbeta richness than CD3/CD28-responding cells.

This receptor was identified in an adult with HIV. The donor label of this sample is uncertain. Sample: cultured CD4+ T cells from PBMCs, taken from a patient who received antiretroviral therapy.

In DNA, the CDR3 is TGCGCCAGCAGACAGGGGGAATCACCCCTCCACTTT. It encodes CASRQGESPLHF. The V call is TRBV5-1, the J call TRBJ1-6; 8 bases agree with TRBD1. The CDR3 covers 12 residues. V gave up 5 bases and J gave up 10 bases; unmatched junction bases: 2. Germline values: CDR1 SGHRS, CDR2 YFSETQ.